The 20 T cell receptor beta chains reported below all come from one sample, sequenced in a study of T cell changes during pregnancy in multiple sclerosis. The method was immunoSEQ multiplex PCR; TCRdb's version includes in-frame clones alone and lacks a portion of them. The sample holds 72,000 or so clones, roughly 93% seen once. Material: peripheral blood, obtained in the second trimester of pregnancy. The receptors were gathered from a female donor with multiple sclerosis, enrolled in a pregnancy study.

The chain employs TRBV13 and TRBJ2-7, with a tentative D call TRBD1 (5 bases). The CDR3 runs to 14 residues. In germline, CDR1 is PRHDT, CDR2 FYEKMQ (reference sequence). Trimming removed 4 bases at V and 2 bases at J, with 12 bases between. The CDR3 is CASSYSDIAYEQYF. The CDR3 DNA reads TGTGCCAGCAGCTACTCGGACATAGCCTACGAGCAGTACTTC.

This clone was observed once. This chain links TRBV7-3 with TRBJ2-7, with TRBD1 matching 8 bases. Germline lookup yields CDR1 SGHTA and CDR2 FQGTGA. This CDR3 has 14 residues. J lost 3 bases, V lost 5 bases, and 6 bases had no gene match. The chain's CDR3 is CASSPTGAVYEQYF. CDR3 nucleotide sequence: TGTGCCAGCAGCCCGACAGGGGCAGTCTACGAGCAGTACTTC.

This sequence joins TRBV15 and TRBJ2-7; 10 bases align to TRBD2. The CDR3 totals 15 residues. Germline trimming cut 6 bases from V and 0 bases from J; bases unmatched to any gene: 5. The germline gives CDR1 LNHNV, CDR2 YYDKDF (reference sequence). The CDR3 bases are TGTGCCACCAGTAGGGAGCGGGGGGGCTCCTACGAGCAGTACTTC. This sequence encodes CATSRERGGSYEQYF.

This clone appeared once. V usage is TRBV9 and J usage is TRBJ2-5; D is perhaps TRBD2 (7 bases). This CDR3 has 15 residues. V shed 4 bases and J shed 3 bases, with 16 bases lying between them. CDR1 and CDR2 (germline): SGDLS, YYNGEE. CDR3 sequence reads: CASSPQGSGKETQYF. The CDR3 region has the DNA TGTGCCAGCAGCCCCCAGGGGAGCGGGAAAGAGACCCAGTACTTC.

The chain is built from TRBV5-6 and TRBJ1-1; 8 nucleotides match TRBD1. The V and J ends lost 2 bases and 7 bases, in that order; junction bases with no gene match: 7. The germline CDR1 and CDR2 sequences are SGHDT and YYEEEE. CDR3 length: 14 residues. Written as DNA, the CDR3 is TGTGCCAGCAGCTTCGGACAGGGCTCCCTTGAAGCTTTCTTT. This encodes CASSFGQGSLEAFF.

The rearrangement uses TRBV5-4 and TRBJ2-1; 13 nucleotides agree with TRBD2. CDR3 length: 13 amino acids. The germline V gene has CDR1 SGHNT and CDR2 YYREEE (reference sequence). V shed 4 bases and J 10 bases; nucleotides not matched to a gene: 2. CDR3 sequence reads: CASSKGLAGEQFF. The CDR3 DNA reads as TGTGCCAGCAGCAAGGGACTAGCGGGGGAGCAGTTCTTC.

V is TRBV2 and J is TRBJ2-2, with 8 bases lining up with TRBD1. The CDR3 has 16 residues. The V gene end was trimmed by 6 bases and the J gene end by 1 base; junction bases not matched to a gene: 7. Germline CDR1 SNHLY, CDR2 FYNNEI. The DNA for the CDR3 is TGTGCCAGCAGGTTATCCGGGACAGGGAACACCGGGGAGCTGTTTTTT. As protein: CASRLSGTGNTGELFF.

The CDR3 nucleotides read TGCGCCAGCAGCTTGAGCAGCGGGAGCGGCTACGAGCAGTACTTC. This translates into CASSLSSGSGYEQYF. V gene TRBV5-1 combines with J gene TRBJ2-7; 8 nucleotides match TRBD2. Per the germline V gene, CDR1 is SGHRS and CDR2 is YFSETQ. With V trimmed by 1 base and J by 3 bases, 6 bases remained unmatched. This CDR3 contains 15 residues.

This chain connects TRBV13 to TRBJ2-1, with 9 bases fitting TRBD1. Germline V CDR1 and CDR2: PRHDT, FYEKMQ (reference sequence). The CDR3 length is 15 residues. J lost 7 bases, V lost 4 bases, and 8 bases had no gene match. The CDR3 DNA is TGTGCCAGCAGCTCTCCGGGACAGGGAAGGAATGAGCAGTTCTTC. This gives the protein CASSSPGQGRNEQFF.

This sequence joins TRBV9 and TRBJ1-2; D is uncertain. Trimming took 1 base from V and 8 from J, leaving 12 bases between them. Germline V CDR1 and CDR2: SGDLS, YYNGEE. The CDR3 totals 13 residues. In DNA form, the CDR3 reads TGTGCCAGCAGCGTACGTGGAAGCGAGGGCTACACCTTC. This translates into CASSVRGSEGYTF.

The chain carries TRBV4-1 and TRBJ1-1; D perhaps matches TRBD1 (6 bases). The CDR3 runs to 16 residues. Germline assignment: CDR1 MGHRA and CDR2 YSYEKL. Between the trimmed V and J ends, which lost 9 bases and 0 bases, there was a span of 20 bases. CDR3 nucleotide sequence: TGCGCCAGTCGGCCCGAACAGGGCCGAATGAACACTGAAGCTTTCTTT. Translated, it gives CASRPEQGRMNTEAFF.

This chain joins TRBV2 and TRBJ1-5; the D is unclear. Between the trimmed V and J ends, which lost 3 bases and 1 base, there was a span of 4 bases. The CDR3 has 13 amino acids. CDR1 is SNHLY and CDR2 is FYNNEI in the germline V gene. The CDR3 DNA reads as TGTGCCAGCAGTGATCCAAGCAATCAGCCCCAGCATTTT. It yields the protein CASSDPSNQPQHF.

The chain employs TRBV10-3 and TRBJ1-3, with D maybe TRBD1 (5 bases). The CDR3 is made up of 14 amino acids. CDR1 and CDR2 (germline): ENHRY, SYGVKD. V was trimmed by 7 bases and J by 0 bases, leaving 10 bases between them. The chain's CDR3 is CAIKDSSSGNTIYF. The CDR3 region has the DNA TGTGCCATCAAAGACAGCTCCTCTGGAAACACCATATATTTT.

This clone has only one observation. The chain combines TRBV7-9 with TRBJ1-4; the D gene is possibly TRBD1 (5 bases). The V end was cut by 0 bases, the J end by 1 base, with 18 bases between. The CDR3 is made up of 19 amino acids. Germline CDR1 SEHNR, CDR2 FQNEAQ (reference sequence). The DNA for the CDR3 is TGTGCCAGCAGCTTAGCGATCTCTTCTCCAGGGTTAACTAATGAAAAACTGTTTTTT. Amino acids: CASSLAISSPGLTNEKLFF.

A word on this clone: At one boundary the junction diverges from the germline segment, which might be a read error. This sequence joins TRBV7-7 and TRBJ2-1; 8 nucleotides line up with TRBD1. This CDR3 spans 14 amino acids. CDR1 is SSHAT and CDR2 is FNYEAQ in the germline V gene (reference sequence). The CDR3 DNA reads TGTGCTAGCAGCTCTTACAGGGGGTTAGGCGAGCAGTTCTTC. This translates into CASSSYRGLGEQFF.

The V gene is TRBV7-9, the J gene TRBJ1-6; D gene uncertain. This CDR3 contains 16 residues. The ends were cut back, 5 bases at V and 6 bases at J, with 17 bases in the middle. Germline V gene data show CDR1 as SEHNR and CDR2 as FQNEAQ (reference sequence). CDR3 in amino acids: CASSRFTGVFNSPLHF. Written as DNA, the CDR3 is TGTGCCAGCAGCCGATTCACGGGTGTATTTAATTCACCCCTCCACTTT. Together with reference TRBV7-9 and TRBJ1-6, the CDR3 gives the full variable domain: DTGVSQNPRHKITKRGQNVTFRCDPISEHNRLYWYRQTLGQGPEFLTYFQNEAQLEKSRLLSDRFSAERPKGSFSTLEIQRTEQGDSAMYLCASSRFTGVFNSPLHFGNGTRLTVT.

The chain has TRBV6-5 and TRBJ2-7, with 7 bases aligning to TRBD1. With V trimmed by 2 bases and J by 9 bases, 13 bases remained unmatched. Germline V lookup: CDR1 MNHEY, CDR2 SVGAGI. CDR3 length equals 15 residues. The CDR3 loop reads CASSYPTSTGIGQYF. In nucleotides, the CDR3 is TGTGCCAGCAGTTACCCTACCTCGACAGGGATCGGGCAGTACTTC.

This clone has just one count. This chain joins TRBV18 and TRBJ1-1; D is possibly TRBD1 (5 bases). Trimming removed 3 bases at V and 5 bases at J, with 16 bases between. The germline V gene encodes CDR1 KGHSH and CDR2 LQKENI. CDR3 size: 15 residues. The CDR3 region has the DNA TGTGCCAGCTCACCTGGGGGGTTCTGGGGTACTGAAGCTTTCTTT. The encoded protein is CASSPGGFWGTEAFF.

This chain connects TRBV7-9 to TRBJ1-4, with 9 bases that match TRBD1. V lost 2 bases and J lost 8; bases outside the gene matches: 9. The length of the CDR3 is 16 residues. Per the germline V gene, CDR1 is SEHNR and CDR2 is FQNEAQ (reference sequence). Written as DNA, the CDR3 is TGTGCCAGCAGCTTACTCTCGGGACAGGGAGGAGAAAAACTGTTTTTT. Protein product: CASSLLSGQGGEKLFF. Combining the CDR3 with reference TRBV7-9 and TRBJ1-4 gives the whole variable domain DTGVSQNPRHKITKRGQNVTFRCDPISEHNRLYWYRQTLGQGPEFLTYFQNEAQLEKSRLLSDRFSAERPKGSFSTLEIQRTEQGDSAMYLCASSLLSGQGGEKLFFGSGTQLSVL.

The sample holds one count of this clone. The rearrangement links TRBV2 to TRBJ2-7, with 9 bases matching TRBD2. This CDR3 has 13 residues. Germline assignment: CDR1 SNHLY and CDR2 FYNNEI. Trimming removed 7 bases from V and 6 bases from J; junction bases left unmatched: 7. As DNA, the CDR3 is TGTGCCAGCAAACCTAGCGGGGAACGCGAGCAGTACTTC. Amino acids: CASKPSGEREQYF. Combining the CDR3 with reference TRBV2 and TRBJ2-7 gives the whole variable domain EPEVTQTPSHQVTQMGQEVILRCVPISNHLYFYWYRQILGQKVEFLVSFYNNEISEKSEIFDDQFSVERPDGSNFTLKIRSTKLEDSAMYFCASKPSGEREQYFGPGTRLTVT.